The next 3 T cell receptor beta chains were all read from a single sample in a study of cytomegalovirus exposure and HLA in healthy donors. It was with 60 Vbeta and 13 Jbeta primers that the PCR ran. Profiling relied on immunoSEQ multiplex PCR, and the TCRdb table lists in-frame clones only, not all of them. This table holds roughly 99,000 clones, 60% to 80% found once. Sequencing was done on a sample of PBMCs. The receptors here all came from a woman between 40 and 55 years old in good health and CMV-seronegative.

The gene calls are TRBV7-8 and TRBJ2-1; D is ambiguous. Germline loops: CDR1 SGHVS, CDR2 FQNEAQ. The CDR3 is 12 amino acids. Trimming removed 0 bases from V and 9 bases from J, with 6 bases in between. CDR3 coding DNA: TGTGCCAGCAGCTTAGCGCTGGCTGAGCAGTTCTTC. Translated: CASSLALAEQFF.

This rearrangement joins TRBV14 to TRBJ1-4; D possibly corresponds to TRBD1 (6 bases). The CDR3 sequence is 13 residues long. V was pared by 8 bases and J by 4 bases, with 11 bases between. CDR1 is SGHDN and CDR2 is FVKESK in the germline V gene. CDR3 region: CASQGGFNEKLFF. The CDR3 nucleotides are TGTGCCAGCCAAGGGGGTTTTAATGAAAAACTGTTTTTT.

This chain links TRBV2 with TRBJ1-4, with a tentative D call TRBD1 (5 bases). The CDR3 covers 13 residues. CDR1 is SNHLY and CDR2 is FYNNEI in the germline V gene. Trimming removed 6 bases at V and 5 bases at J, with 10 bases between. The CDR3 loop reads CASSAQGNEKLFF. In DNA, the CDR3 is TGTGCCAGCAGCGCCCAGGGAAATGAAAAACTGTTTTTT.